These 19 T cell receptor beta chains were sequenced from one sample in a study of T cell responses to AZD1222 COVID-19 vaccine. Sequenced by immunoSEQ multiplex PCR; TCRdb stores in-frame clones only, minus some. The repertoire has hundreds of thousands of clones, around 93% of them found once; the top ten carry around 0.57%. The sample consisted of peripheral blood, taken 28 days after the second AZD1222 dose. The origin of the receptors is an adult who received the AZD1222 COVID-19 vaccine.

This chain connects TRBV7-2 to TRBJ1-1; D gene uncertain. Germline CDR1 reads SGHTA; CDR2 reads FQGNSA. With 4 bases removed from V and 2 bases from J, the gap between germline ends came to 8 bases. CDR3 length: 13 residues. CDR3 coding DNA: TGTGCCAGCAGCTCCGAATACAACACTGAAGCTTTCTTT. This sequence encodes CASSSEYNTEAFF.

The V and J genes are TRBV3-1 (or the pseudogene TRBV3-2) and TRBJ2-4, with 8 nucleotides matching TRBD2. The length of the CDR3 is 15 residues. The V and J ends lost 6 bases and 5 bases, in that order; junction bases with no gene match: 9. Germline loops: CDR1 LGHDT, CDR2 YNNKEL (reference sequence). CDR3: CASRAGGAGENIQYF. DNA for the CDR3: TGTGCCAGCAGGGCTGGAGGAGCGGGGGAAAACATTCAGTACTTC.

This clone was observed once. CDR3 in amino acids: CASSPPGRAGELFF. CDR3 nucleotides: TGTGCCAGCTCACCACCCGGCCGAGCCGGGGAGCTGTTTTTT. The gene calls are TRBV18 and TRBJ2-2; D remains ambiguous. CDR3 size: 14 residues. Germline CDR1 and CDR2: KGHSH and LQKENI. V lost 0 bases to trimming and J lost 6 bases, with 8 bases between them.

This rearrangement joins TRBV2 to TRBJ2-1; D is perhaps TRBD1 or TRBD2 (5 bases each). The CDR3 extends over 13 amino acids. Trimming took 4 bases from V and 6 from J, leaving 10 bases between them. Germline CDR1 is SNHLY and CDR2 is FYNNEI. DNA of the CDR3: TGTGCCAGCAGTGCTGGGGGAGCCAATGAGCAGTTCTTC. It yields the protein CASSAGGANEQFF.

The chain has TRBV4-2 and TRBJ2-7; 11 nucleotides agree with TRBD2. V trimming: 1 base; J trimming: 0 bases; junction bases outside the gene matches: 8. This CDR3 region has 18 residues. Per the germline V gene, CDR1 is LGHNA and CDR2 is YNFKEQ. CDR3 region: CASSQALTSGESSYEQYF. As DNA, the CDR3 is TGTGCCAGCAGCCAAGCCTTGACTAGCGGGGAAAGCTCCTACGAGCAGTACTTC.

The chain joins TRBV7-9 to TRBJ1-3; unclear D gene. Germline loops: CDR1 SEHNR, CDR2 FQNEAQ (reference sequence). Deletions cut 1 base from V and 0 bases from J, with 13 bases between. The CDR3 sequence is 17 residues long. CDR3 in amino acids: CASSLDGSLISGNTIYF. In nucleotides, the CDR3 is TGTGCCAGCAGCTTAGATGGCAGTCTTATCTCTGGAAACACCATATATTTT.

A few counts support this clone. This rearrangement joins TRBV20-1 to TRBJ2-1; 10 nucleotides align to TRBD2. CDR3 length: 18 residues. Germline CDR1 reads DFQATT; CDR2 reads SNEGSKA (reference sequence). Unmatched junction bases numbered 16, after V lost 3 bases and J lost 5 bases. For the CDR3, the DNA is TGCAGTGCTAGTGGACGCCTAGCGGGGGCGGTCCGAGACAATGAGCAGTTCTTC. This codes for CSASGRLAGAVRDNEQFF.

The genes are TRBV11-1 and TRBJ1-1, with unresolved D. The length of the CDR3 is 14 residues. The germline V and J ends were trimmed by 1 base and 4 bases, with 10 bases remaining between them. CDR1 and CDR2 from the germline V gene are SGHAT and FQDESV (reference sequence). In DNA form, the CDR3 reads TGTGCCAGCAGCTTAGATCCTAGCGGCACTGAAGCTTTCTTT. Protein product: CASSLDPSGTEAFF.

This chain joins TRBV28 and TRBJ2-7, with 10 nucleotides matching TRBD1. The CDR3 sequence is 14 residues long. The V gene's germline CDR1 is MDHEN and CDR2 SYDVKM. V gave up 8 bases and J gave up 3 bases; unmatched junction bases: 7. This CDR3 reads CASGPGQGSYEQYF. In DNA form, the CDR3 reads TGTGCCAGCGGACCGGGACAGGGGAGCTACGAGCAGTACTTC.

The chain joins TRBV3-1 (or the pseudogene TRBV3-2) to TRBJ2-7; maybe TRBD2 (7 bases). This CDR3 has 16 residues. Trimming left V 2 bases short and J 6 bases short, with 20 bases between. Germline V gene lookup returns CDR1 LGHDT and CDR2 YNNKEL (reference sequence). CDR3 residues: CASSQRGGRATGEQYF. Here the CDR3 DNA reads TGTGCCAGCAGCCAAAGGGGGGGCAGGGCTACGGGCGAGCAGTACTTC.

The V and J genes are TRBV19 and TRBJ2-7, with 7 bases identical to TRBD2. Trimming took 9 bases from V and 5 from J; bases not matched to a gene: 13. The CDR3 contains 14 residues. The germline CDR1 and CDR2 sequences are LNHDA and SQIVND (reference sequence). The CDR3 sequence: CASSRTSDAHEQYF. In DNA form, the CDR3 reads TGTGCCAGCTCCCGGACTAGTGATGCCCACGAGCAGTACTTC.

This chain uses TRBV6-5 with TRBJ1-1; no firm D call. The germline V gene has CDR1 MNHEY and CDR2 SVGAGI. The V and J ends lost 0 bases and 1 base respectively, with 9 bases between them. The CDR3 is 15 residues long. The CDR3 is CASSYSRPSNTEAFF. The DNA for the CDR3 is TGTGCCAGCAGTTACTCGCGCCCGTCGAACACTGAAGCTTTCTTT.

This chain joins TRBV24-1 and TRBJ1-5; no clear D. V lost 2 bases and J 2 bases, leaving 12 bases between the germline ends. CDR1 KGHDR and CDR2 SFDVKD come from the germline V gene. The CDR3 consists of 16 residues. In DNA, the CDR3 is TGTGCCACCAGTGATTCCCGGGAGTGGGGCAATCAGCCCCAGCATTTT. Translating it yields CATSDSREWGNQPQHF.

The genes are TRBV6-5 and TRBJ1-1, with D perhaps TRBD1 (6 bases). CDR3 length equals 13 residues. Germline V CDR1 and CDR2: MNHEY, SVGAGI. Trimming took off 4 bases at V and 4 bases at J, with 10 bases between the two ends. The CDR3, as DNA: TGTGCCAGCAGTTCCACAGGGCCCACTGAAGCTTTCTTT. As protein: CASSSTGPTEAFF.

V usage is TRBV5-5 and J usage is TRBJ1-5, with D maybe TRBD1 (6 bases). Looked up from germline, CDR1 is SGHKS and CDR2 is YYEKEE (reference sequence). The CDR3 contains 15 residues. Trimming removed 7 bases at V and 5 bases at J, with 19 bases between. CDR3 DNA: TGTGCCAGCGAGTGGGGTCAGGGGCGGGATCAGCCCCAGCATTTT. Translating gives CASEWGQGRDQPQHF.

J is TRBJ1-6 and V is TRBV25-1; D perhaps matches TRBD1 (6 bases). The CDR3 is 15 residues long. V lost 6 bases and J 7 bases, leaving 16 bases between the germline ends. Per the germline V gene, CDR1 is MGHDK and CDR2 is SYGVNS. CDR3 amino acids: CASSAPQGGNSPLHF. CDR3 nucleotide sequence: TGTGCCAGCAGCGCACCACAGGGTGGGAATTCACCCCTCCACTTT.

The V and J genes are TRBV6-2 or TRBV6-3 and TRBJ2-5; D is unresolved. The CDR3 covers 14 residues. V was cut by 5 bases and J by 5 bases, with 15 bases left in between. Germline V lookup: CDR1 MNHEY, CDR2 SVGEGT. In DNA, the CDR3 is TGTGCCAGCAGTCCGGTGGTGGGTTCGGAGACCCAGTACTTC. Encoded protein: CASSPVVGSETQYF.

J is TRBJ2-1 and V is TRBV27, with TRBD1 matching 7 bases. CDR1 is MNHEY and CDR2 is SMNVEV in the germline V gene (reference sequence). V shed 5 bases and J 0 bases; nucleotides not matched to a gene: 4. The CDR3 extends over 15 amino acids. CDR3 in DNA: TGTGCCAGCAGTCCGACAGGGAGCTCCTACAATGAGCAGTTCTTC. This codes for CASSPTGSSYNEQFF.

This chain connects TRBV7-2 to TRBJ1-5; TRBD1 agrees at 7 bases. The CDR3 extends over 13 amino acids. Germline values: CDR1 SGHTA, CDR2 FQGNSA. Germline trimming cut 6 bases from V and 5 bases from J; bases unmatched to any gene: 4. The CDR3 sequence is CASSDRVDQPQHF. As DNA, the CDR3 is TGTGCCAGCAGTGACAGGGTCGATCAGCCCCAGCATTTT.